This note documents a single TCR beta chain sequence. These data come from a study of blood T cell repertoires in COVID-19. In germline, CDR1 is SGHTA, CDR2 FQGNSA. After removal of 3 bases from V and 2 bases from J, the junction contained 6 bases not matched to a gene. CDR3 size: 15 residues. TCRdb keeps only in-frame clones here, not all; method: immunoSEQ multiplex PCR. The profile covers about 180,000 clones, with about 80% appearing a single time and approximately 15% taken by the ten largest. The V and J genes are TRBV7-2 and TRBJ1-2; 7 nucleotides match TRBD1. This sequence was found in a man aged 55-75 years who had been exposed to COVID-19. Sequenced sample: PBMCs or T cells enriched from blood (not recorded which). The CDR3 DNA sequence: TGTGCCAGCAGCTTCCCCGGGACAGTAAACTATGGCTACACCTTC. It is translated as CASSFPGTVNYGYTF.